What follows are 2 T cell receptor beta chains derived from one specimen sequenced in a study of immune evolution from preneoplasia to lung adenocarcinoma. The protocol was immunoSEQ multiplex PCR, while the TCRdb copy is restricted to in-frame clones and leaves out a portion. The sample consists of about 7,600 clones, approximately 81% of them appearing once. Sequenced: FFPE invasive lung adenocarcinoma tissue. The receptors were gathered from a person aged 45 to 59 with lung adenocarcinoma.

This clone was seen once. This chain uses TRBV5-3 with TRBJ2-7; no reliable D call. TRBV5-3 is classed as an ORF, of uncertain function. V was pared by 0 bases and J by 3 bases, with 10 bases between. CDR3 length: 14 residues. The chain's CDR3 is CARSLALRFYEQYF. In DNA form, the CDR3 reads TGTGCCAGAAGCTTGGCCCTGCGGTTCTACGAGCAGTACTTC.

Only one count was recorded for this clone. The J gene is TRBJ1-1, the V gene TRBV7-9; D not certain. The CDR3 has 12 amino acids. CDR1 is SEHNR, CDR2 FQNEAQ, per germline (reference sequence). Trimming cost V 5 bases and J 2 bases, with 6 bases left between them. The CDR3 bases are TGTGCCAGCAGCAACCCTAACACTGAAGCTTTCTTT. It translates to CASSNPNTEAFF.